This TCR beta chain came from a study of blood T cell repertoires in COVID-19. In the study overall: Researchers got acute and convalescent COVID-19 samples from the United States, Italy and Spain.

This CDR3 has 15 amino acids. Germline CDR1 SGHTA, CDR2 FQGNSA. V shed 1 base, J shed 3 bases, and the junction held 6 bases outside the gene matches. Worth noting for this clone: At the DNA level, this CDR3 is encoded by other sequences in the same sample as well.

Clones were sequenced by immunoSEQ multiplex PCR, and TCRdb holds only the in-frame ones, with some missing. The sample contains around 300,000 clones, around four fifths of which appear only once. This chain uses TRBV7-2 with TRBJ2-7, with 7 positions matching TRBD1. The sequencing input was peripheral blood. The receptor was derived from a woman in her forties or fifties with active or convalescent COVID-19. The CDR3 coding sequence is TGTGCCAGCAGCTTAGGAGGGGGCCGAGTCTACGAGCAGTACTTC. This gives the protein CASSLGGGRVYEQYF.